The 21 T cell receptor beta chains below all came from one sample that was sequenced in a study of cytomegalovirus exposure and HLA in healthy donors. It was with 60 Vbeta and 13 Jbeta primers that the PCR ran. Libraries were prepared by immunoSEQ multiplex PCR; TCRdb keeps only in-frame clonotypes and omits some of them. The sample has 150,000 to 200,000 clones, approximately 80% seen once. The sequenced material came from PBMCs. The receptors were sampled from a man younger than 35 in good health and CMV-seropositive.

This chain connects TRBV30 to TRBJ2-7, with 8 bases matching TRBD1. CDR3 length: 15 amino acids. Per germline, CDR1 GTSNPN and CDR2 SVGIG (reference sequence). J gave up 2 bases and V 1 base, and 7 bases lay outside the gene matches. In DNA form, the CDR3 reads TGTGCCTGGAGTGGGGCTCAGGGGGCTCCCTACGAGCAGTACTTC. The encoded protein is CAWSGAQGAPYEQYF.

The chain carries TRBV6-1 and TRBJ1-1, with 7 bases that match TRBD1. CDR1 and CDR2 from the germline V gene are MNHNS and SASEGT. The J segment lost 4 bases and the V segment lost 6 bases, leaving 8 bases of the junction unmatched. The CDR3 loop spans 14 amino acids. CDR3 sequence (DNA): TGTGCCAGCAGCTTACAGGGGTACCGCACTGAAGCTTTCTTT. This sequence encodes CASSLQGYRTEAFF.

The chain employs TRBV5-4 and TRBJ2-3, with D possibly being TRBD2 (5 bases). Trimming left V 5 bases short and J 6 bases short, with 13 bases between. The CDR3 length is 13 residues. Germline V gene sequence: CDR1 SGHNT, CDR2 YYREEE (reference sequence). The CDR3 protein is CASRAGPGDTQYF. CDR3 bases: TGTGCCAGCAGGGCCGGGCCGGGGGATACGCAGTATTTT.

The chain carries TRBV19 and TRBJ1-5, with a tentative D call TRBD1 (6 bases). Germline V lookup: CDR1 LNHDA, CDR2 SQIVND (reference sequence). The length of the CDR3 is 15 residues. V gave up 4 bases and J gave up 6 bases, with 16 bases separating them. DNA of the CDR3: TGTGCCAGTAGTAGCAAGCTACAGGGACCTCAGCCCCAGCATTTT. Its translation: CASSSKLQGPQPQHF.

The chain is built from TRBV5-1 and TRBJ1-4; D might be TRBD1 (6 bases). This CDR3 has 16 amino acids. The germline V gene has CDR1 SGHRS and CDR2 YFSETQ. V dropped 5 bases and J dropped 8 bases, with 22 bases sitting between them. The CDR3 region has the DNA TGCGCCAGCAGTCGCGACAGGCCTCTGGGTTCCGAAAAACTGTTTTTT. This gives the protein CASSRDRPLGSEKLFF.

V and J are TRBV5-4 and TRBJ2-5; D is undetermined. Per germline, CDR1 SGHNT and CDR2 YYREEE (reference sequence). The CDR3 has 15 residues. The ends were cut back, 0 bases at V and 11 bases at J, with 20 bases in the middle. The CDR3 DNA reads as TGTGCCAGCAGCTTGGACAGTAGTGCCTCTTTAGAGCAGTACTTC. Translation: CASSLDSSASLEQYF.

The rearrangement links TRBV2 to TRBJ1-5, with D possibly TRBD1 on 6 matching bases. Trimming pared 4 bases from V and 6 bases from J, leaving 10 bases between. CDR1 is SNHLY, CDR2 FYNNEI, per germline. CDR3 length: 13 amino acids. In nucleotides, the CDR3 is TGTGCCAGCAGTGGAAGAGGGGGTCAGCCCCAGCATTTT. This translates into CASSGRGGQPQHF.

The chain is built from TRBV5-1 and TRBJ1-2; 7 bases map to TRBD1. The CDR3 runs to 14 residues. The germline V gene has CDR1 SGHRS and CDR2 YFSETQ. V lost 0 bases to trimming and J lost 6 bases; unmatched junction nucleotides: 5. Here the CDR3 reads CASSLVGGGDGYTF. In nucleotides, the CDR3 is TGCGCCAGCAGCTTGGTCGGAGGGGGCGATGGCTACACCTTC.

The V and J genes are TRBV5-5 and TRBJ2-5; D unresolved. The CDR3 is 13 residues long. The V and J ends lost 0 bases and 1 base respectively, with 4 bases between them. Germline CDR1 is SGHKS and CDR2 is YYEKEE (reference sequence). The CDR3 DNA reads TGTGCCAGCAGCTTGGGGCCCCAAGAGACCCAGTACTTC. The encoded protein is CASSLGPQETQYF.

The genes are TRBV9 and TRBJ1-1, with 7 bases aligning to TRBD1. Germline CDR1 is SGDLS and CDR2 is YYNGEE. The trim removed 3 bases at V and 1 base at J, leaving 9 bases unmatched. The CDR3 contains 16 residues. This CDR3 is CASSAAGTAKNTEAFF. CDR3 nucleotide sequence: TGTGCCAGCAGCGCCGCCGGGACAGCCAAGAACACTGAAGCTTTCTTT.

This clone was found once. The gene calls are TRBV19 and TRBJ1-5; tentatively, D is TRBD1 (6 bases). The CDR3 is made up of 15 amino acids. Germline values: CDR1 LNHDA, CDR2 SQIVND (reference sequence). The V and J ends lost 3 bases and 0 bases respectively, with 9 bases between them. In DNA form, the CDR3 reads TGTGCCAGTAGTATGCTAGGGGGTAGCAATCAGCCCCAGCATTTT. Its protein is CASSMLGGSNQPQHF. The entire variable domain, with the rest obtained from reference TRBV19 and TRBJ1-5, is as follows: DGGITQSPKYLFRKEGQNVTLSCEQNLNHDAMYWYRQDPGQGLRLIYYSQIVNDFQKGDIAEGYSVSREKKESFPLTVTSAQKNPTAFYLCASSMLGGSNQPQHFGDGTRLSIL.

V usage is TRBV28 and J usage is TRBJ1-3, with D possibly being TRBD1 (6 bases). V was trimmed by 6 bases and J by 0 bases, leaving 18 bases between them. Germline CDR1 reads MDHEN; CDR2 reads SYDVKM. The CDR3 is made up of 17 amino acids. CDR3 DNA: TGTGCCAGCAGGAGTTCAGGGGCCCTCACCTCTGGAAACACCATATATTTT. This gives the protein CASRSSGALTSGNTIYF.

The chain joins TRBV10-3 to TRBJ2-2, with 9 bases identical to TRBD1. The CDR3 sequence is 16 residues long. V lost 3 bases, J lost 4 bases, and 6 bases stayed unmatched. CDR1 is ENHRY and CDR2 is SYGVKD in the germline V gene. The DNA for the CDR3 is TGTGCCATCAGTGAACAGGGGGCTGATGGCACCGGGGAGCTGTTTTTT. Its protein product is CAISEQGADGTGELFF.

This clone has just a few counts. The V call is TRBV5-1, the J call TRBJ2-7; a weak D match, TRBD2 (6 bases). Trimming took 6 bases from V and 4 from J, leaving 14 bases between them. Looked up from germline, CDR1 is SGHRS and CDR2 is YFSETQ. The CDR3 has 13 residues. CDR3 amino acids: CASTIGGAYEQYF. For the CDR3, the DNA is TGCGCCAGCACCATAGGCGGGGCGTACGAGCAGTACTTC.

CDR3 sequence reads: CASSLGRQGDTGELFF. Here the CDR3 DNA reads TGTGCCAGCAGCTTAGGTCGACAGGGCGACACCGGGGAGCTGTTTTTT. The gene calls are TRBV11-2 and TRBJ2-2, with 7 bases fitting TRBD1. CDR3 length: 16 residues. Germline V gene lookup returns CDR1 SGHAT and CDR2 FQNNGV. Losses at the gene ends were 1 base for V and 3 bases for J; bases not matched to a gene: 5.

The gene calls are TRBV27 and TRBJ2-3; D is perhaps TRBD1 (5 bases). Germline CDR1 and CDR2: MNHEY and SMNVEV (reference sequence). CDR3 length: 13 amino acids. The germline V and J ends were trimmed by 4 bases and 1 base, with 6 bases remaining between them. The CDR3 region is CASSSRGTDTQYF. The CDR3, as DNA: TGTGCCAGCAGTTCCAGGGGCACAGATACGCAGTATTTT.

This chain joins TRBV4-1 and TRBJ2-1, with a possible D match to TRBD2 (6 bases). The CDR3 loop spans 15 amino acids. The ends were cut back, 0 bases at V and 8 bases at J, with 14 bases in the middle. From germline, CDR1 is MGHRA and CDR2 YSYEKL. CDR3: CASSQDRGGVDEQFF. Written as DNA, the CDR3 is TGCGCCAGCAGCCAAGATCGCGGAGGGGTGGATGAGCAGTTCTTC.

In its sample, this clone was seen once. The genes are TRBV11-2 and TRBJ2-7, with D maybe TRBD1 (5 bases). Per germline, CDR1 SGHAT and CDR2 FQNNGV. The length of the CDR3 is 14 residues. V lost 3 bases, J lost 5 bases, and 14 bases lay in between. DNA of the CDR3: TGTGCCAGCAGCTTGGGCAGGGTGGTCAACGAGCAGTACTTC. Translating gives CASSLGRVVNEQYF.

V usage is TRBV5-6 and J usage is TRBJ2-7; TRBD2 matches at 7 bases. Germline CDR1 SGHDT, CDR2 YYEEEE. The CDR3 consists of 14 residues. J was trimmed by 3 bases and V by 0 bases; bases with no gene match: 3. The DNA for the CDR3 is TGTGCCAGCAGCTTGGGCGGGAGCAGCTACGAGCAGTACTTC. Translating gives CASSLGGSSYEQYF.

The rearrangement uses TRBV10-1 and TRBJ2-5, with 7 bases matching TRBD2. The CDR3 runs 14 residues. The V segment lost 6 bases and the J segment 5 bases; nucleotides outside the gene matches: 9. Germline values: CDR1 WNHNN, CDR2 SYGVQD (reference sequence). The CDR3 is CASSEGGLVETQYF. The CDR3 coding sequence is TGCGCCAGCAGCGAGGGAGGGCTTGTTGAGACCCAGTACTTC.

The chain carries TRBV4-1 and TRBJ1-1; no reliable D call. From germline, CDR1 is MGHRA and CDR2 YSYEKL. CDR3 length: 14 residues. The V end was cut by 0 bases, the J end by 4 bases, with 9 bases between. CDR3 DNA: TGCGCCAGCAGCCAAGACGCGATTCGCACTGAAGCTTTCTTT. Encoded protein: CASSQDAIRTEAFF.